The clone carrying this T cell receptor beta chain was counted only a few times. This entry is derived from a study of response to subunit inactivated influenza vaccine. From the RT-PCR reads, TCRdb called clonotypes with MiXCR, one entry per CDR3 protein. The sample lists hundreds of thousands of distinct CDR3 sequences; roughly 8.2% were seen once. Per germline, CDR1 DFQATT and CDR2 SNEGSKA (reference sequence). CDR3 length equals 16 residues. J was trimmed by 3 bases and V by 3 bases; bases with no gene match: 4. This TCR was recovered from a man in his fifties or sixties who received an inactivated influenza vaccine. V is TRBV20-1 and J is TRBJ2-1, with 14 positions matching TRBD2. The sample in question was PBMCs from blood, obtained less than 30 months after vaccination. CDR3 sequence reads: CSARRLAGGNYNEQFF. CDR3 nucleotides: TGCAGTGCTAGGAGACTAGCGGGAGGGAACTACAATGAGCAGTTCTTC.